Below are 14 T cell receptor beta chains sequenced from a single sample in a study of T-cell reconstitution after alpha-beta-depleted transplantation in children (dated by TCRdb to 2016 to 2017). According to the study, the label for this sample's treatment or condition signals: allogeneic hematopoietic cell transplantation with graft depleted of TCRalphabeta T cells and CD19 B cells. Library generation was performed with PCR. TCRdb names Illumina HiSeq 2500 as the instrument used. TCR library preparation used molecular barcoding, with unique molecular identifiers applied to normalize quantification of the TCRbeta repertoire. Starting from the raw public reads, TCRdb applied fastp trimming at Q25, assembled clones with MiXCR and retained in-frame beta chains. Identical CDR3 protein sequences are pooled into one entry, listed with their most common genes and DNA. In all, the sample holds approximately 190,000 distinct CDR3 sequences, and around 8.4% of those were seen once. About a third of the sample is taken by the ten largest.

The sequenced sample was PBMCs, mostly from graft donor cells, obtained 360 days after TCRalphabeta/CD19-depleted stem cell transplant. The source is a male patient aged 2-15 years who had a stem cell transplant for acute myeloid leukemia, so the T cells may come from the graft donor.

The genes are TRBV12-3 or TRBV12-4 and TRBJ2-3, with D unresolved. This CDR3 has 14 amino acids. Trimming took off 4 bases at V and 1 base at J, with 9 bases between the two ends. The CDR3 nucleotides are TGTGCCAGCAGTTCGGACCAAGGCACAGATACGCAGTATTTT. Translating gives CASSSDQGTDTQYF.

Many counts were recorded for this clonotype. The rearrangement joins TRBV18 to TRBJ2-1; no clear D gene. V was clipped by 6 bases and J by 10 bases, with 19 bases between them. The CDR3 contains 14 residues. Germline V gene lookup returns CDR1 KGHSH and CDR2 LQKENI. CDR3 region: CASSPLTPPPEQFF. The CDR3, as DNA: TGTGCCAGCTCCCCGCTAACTCCCCCGCCCGAGCAGTTCTTC.

There are a few counts of this clonotype. The chain carries TRBV20-1 and TRBJ2-1; 12 nucleotides line up with TRBD2. The germline CDR1 and CDR2 sequences are DFQATT and SNEGSKA (reference sequence). V dropped 2 bases and J dropped 4; count of bases not matched to a gene: 6. This CDR3 contains 16 residues. The CDR3 sequence is CSARTVTSGGYNEQFF. CDR3 DNA: TGCAGTGCTAGAACGGTGACTAGCGGGGGTTACAATGAGCAGTTCTTC.

This clonotype was observed many times. The chain recombines TRBV12-3 or TRBV12-4 with TRBJ1-3, with a weak D call TRBD1 (5 bases). The CDR3 sequence is 14 residues long. Trimming removed 3 bases from V and 0 bases from J, with 6 bases in between. CDR3 sequence: CASSLGVSGNTIYF. CDR3 DNA: TGTGCCAGCAGTTTGGGGGTCTCTGGAAACACCATATATTTT.

Regarding this clonotype: A much bigger clone sits one base away, suggesting this may be a read error. V and J are TRBV5-5 and TRBJ2-5; D might be TRBD1 (5 bases). Trimming took 7 bases from V and 4 from J, leaving 14 bases between them. CDR3 length: 13 amino acids. Looked up from germline, CDR1 is SGHKS and CDR2 is YYEKEE (reference sequence). DNA for the CDR3: TGTGCCAGCGGCCCAGGGTTGGGAGAGACCCAGTACTTC. This gives the protein CASGPGLGETQYF.

This clonotype was found a few times. V gene TRBV4-2 combines with J gene TRBJ2-1, with 7 positions matching TRBD2. V shed 7 bases and J 1 base; nucleotides not matched to a gene: 10. The CDR3 spans 16 residues. Germline V CDR1 and CDR2: LGHNA, YNFKEQ. CDR3 sequence reads: CASTPLAGDSYNEQFF. The DNA of the CDR3 is TGTGCCAGCACCCCGCTGGCGGGAGATTCCTACAATGAGCAGTTCTTC.

The count of this clonotype is one. The chain joins TRBV7-6 to TRBJ1-2; a possible D gene is TRBD1 (6 bases). V shed 0 bases and J shed 8 bases, with 13 bases lying between them. Germline V gene lookup returns CDR1 SGHVS and CDR2 FNYEAQ. The CDR3 has 14 residues. The DNA for the CDR3 is TGTGCCAGCAGCTTAGCGGGGGGGGCACGAGGCTACACCTTC. This gives the protein CASSLAGGARGYTF.

This clonotype was picked up many times. The gene calls are TRBV29-1 and TRBJ2-2, with D maybe TRBD1 (7 bases). Trimming removed 7 bases from V and 1 base from J, with 13 bases in between. Germline V gene data show CDR1 as SQVTM and CDR2 as ANQGSEA. The CDR3 extends over 14 amino acids. CDR3 protein: CSAGGTENTGELFF. CDR3 coding DNA: TGCAGCGCGGGCGGGACAGAGAACACCGGGGAGCTGTTTTTT.

This clonotype was counted only a few times. The rearrangement uses TRBV6-1 and TRBJ2-7; the D gene is possibly TRBD1 (5 bases). The length of the CDR3 is 12 residues. The V gene's germline CDR1 is MNHNS and CDR2 SASEGT. V gave up 5 bases and J gave up 3 bases, with 8 bases separating them. The CDR3 DNA sequence: TGTGCCAGCAGTCGACAGATCTACGAGCAGTACTTC. The encoded protein is CASSRQIYEQYF.

This clonotype showed up many times. The chain combines TRBV5-1 with TRBJ2-5; D unclear. Germline CDR1 and CDR2: SGHRS and YFSETQ. The CDR3 contains 13 residues. Trimming cost V 0 bases and J 3 bases, with 6 bases left between them. The CDR3 is CASSLDAEETQYF. CDR3 DNA: TGCGCCAGCAGCTTGGATGCAGAAGAGACCCAGTACTTC.

This chain links TRBV20-1 with TRBJ2-7, with 11 bases lining up with TRBD1. Germline CDR1 is DFQATT and CDR2 is SNEGSKA (reference sequence). V was clipped by 4 bases and J by 0 bases; unmatched bases: 2. The CDR3 is 14 amino acids. The CDR3 DNA is TGCAGTGCTACCGGGACAGGGGGCTCCTACGAGCAGTACTTC. Protein sequence: CSATGTGGSYEQYF.

This clonotype was detected many times. The chain has TRBV7-3 and TRBJ2-3; D perhaps matches TRBD2 (5 bases). The germline CDR1 and CDR2 sequences are SGHTA and FQGTGA. This CDR3 is built from 14 residues. V was trimmed by 1 base and J by 2 bases, leaving 7 bases between them. DNA for the CDR3: TGTGCCAGCAGCTTAAACGGGAACACAGATACGCAGTATTTT. Its protein product is CASSLNGNTDTQYF.

The sample holds many counts of this clonotype. The chain is built from TRBV20-1 and TRBJ2-7, with D tentatively TRBD1 or TRBD2 (5 bases each). Trimming pared 0 bases from V and 2 bases from J, leaving 11 bases between. Per germline, CDR1 DFQATT and CDR2 SNEGSKA (reference sequence). There are 14 residues in the CDR3. The CDR3 nucleotides read TGCAGTGCTAGAGAGTGGGGGTCAACCTACGAGCAGTACTTC. Translating gives CSAREWGSTYEQYF.

This clonotype was counted between two and nine times. The V call is TRBV18, the J call TRBJ2-3, with TRBD1 as a possible D gene (6 bases). CDR3 length equals 18 residues. The V and J ends lost 4 bases and 4 bases respectively, with 24 bases between them. Germline V gene sequence: CDR1 KGHSH, CDR2 LQKENI. The CDR3 region has the DNA TGTGCCAGCTCACGGTCGCTCTGGACAGTGGGGGACGCAGATACGCAGTATTTT. Its translation is CASSRSLWTVGDADTQYF.